The sequence of this T cell receptor beta chain was determined in a study of control samples from healthy donors and cancer patients. Data came from immunoSEQ multiplex PCR; TCRdb stores just in-frame clones and leaves some out. The sample shows 100,000 to 150,000 clones, roughly 90% of them seen only once. The V and J ends lost 0 bases and 5 bases respectively, with 14 bases between them. The CDR3 is 15 amino acids. Germline V gives CDR1 SGDLS, CDR2 YYNGEE. This sequence originates from a middle-aged man in good health. The sequencing input was blood. V gene TRBV9 combines with J gene TRBJ1-1; D may be TRBD1 (6 bases). The CDR3 reads CASSVGARGLTEAFF. In DNA, the CDR3 is TGTGCCAGCAGCGTAGGGGCCAGGGGTTTGACTGAAGCTTTCTTT.